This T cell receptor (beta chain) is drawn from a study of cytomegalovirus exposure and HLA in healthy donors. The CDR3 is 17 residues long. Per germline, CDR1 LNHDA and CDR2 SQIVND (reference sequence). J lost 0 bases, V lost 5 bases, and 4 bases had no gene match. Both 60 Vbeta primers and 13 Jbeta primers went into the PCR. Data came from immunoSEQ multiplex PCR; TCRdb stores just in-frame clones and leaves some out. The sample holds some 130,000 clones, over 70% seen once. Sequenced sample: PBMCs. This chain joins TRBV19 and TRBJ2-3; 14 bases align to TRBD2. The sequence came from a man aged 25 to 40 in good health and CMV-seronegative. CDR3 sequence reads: CASSRLAGGISTDTQYF. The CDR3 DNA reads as TGTGCCAGTAGTCGACTAGCGGGGGGGATTAGCACAGATACGCAGTATTTT.